The clone carrying this T cell receptor beta chain occurred a few times. Its antigen is still unknown. A single record per CDR3 protein comes from TCRdb applying MiXCR to the 5' RACE reads. This sample has 350,000 to 450,000 distinct CDR3 sequences; roughly a quarter occur once, and the top ten carry 0.85% to 1%. This record belongs to a study of CD8 T cells in ankylosing spondylitis. Notes on the study in general: A TCR beta motif made of fewer than 10 highly homologous variants seemed typical of ankylosing spondylitis blood.

The CDR3 covers 18 residues. Trimming took 0 bases from V and 8 from J; bases not matched to a gene: 18. CDR1 is SGHTA and CDR2 is FQGNSA in the germline V gene. Sequenced material: blood, either unsorted or a sorted T cell fraction (not recorded which). The receptor's source is a male donor with ankylosing spondylitis. J is TRBJ2-5 and V is TRBV7-2; 7 positions match TRBD2. The DNA of the CDR3 is TGTGCCAGCAGCTTAGCTCACCTAGCGGCCGACCCTAGGAGAACCCAGTACTTC. Protein sequence: CASSLAHLAADPRRTQYF.